Presented here are 24 T cell receptor beta chains from one specimen sequenced in a study of beta chain features in type 1 diabetes. The study, taken as a whole, reports: People with Type 1 diabetes carried modestly yet significantly shorter TCRB CDR3s in all four CD4+ subsets.

Their target antigens are unknown. cDNA synthesis used the whole RNA isolate, giving expressed TCRB sequences. Clones were read by immunoSEQ multiplex PCR, and TCRdb kept only the in-frame ones, dropping some. The sample includes 300,000 or so clones, 13% of them seen just once. Sample: naive CD4+ T cells from blood. The source is a woman under 30 with type 1 diabetes.

This clone was seen only a few times. J is TRBJ1-1 and V is TRBV19, with 8 bases aligning to TRBD1. This CDR3 region has 14 residues. CDR1 is LNHDA and CDR2 is SQIVND in the germline V gene (reference sequence). J gave up 1 base and V 5 bases, and 3 bases lay outside the gene matches. For the CDR3, the DNA is TGTGCCAGTAGTGCCAGGGGGCCGAACACTGAAGCTTTCTTT. It translates to CASSARGPNTEAFF.

This chain uses TRBV18 with TRBJ2-7, with D uncertain. The CDR3 is made up of 13 amino acids. V lost 2 bases and J lost 2, with 7 bases in between. Germline V gene lookup returns CDR1 KGHSH and CDR2 LQKENI. The CDR3 region is CASSPTETYEQYF. CDR3 nucleotides: TGTGCCAGCTCACCAACAGAAACCTACGAGCAGTACTTC.

This clone came up a few times. This chain links TRBV30 with TRBJ2-3; 11 bases are a match to TRBD2. The germline V gene encodes CDR1 GTSNPN and CDR2 SVGIG (reference sequence). The CDR3 runs 15 residues. J gave up 3 bases and V 2 bases, and 4 bases lay outside the gene matches. The CDR3 coding sequence is TGTGCCTGGAGTCGGGGACTAGCGGCTACAGATACGCAGTATTTT. This codes for CAWSRGLAATDTQYF.

This clone was counted only a few times. The chain employs TRBV15 and TRBJ2-1, with D tentatively TRBD2 (5 bases). The CDR3 is made up of 13 amino acids. Germline V gene lookup returns CDR1 LNHNV and CDR2 YYDKDF (reference sequence). V lost 1 base to trimming and J lost 7 bases, with 8 bases between them. The CDR3: CATSRVWRNEQFF. DNA of the CDR3: TGTGCCACCAGCAGAGTTTGGAGGAATGAGCAGTTCTTC. Looking up the rest from reference TRBV15 and TRBJ2-1 gives the full variable domain: DAMVIQNPRYQVTQFGKPVTLSCSQTLNHNVMYWYQQKSSQAPKLLFHYYDKDFNNEADTPDNFQSRRPNTSFCFLDIRSPGLGDTAMYLCATSRVWRNEQFFGPGTRLTVL.

V gene TRBV30 combines with J gene TRBJ1-2; D is unresolved. The CDR3 has 12 amino acids. The ends were cut back, 0 bases at V and 13 bases at J, with 15 bases in the middle. CDR1 is GTSNPN and CDR2 is SVGIG in the germline V gene (reference sequence). Here the CDR3 DNA reads TGTGCCTGGAGTGTATTCGGGTCAGCCAGCACCTTC. Translated: CAWSVFGSASTF.

This clone showed up just a few times. The chain combines TRBV30 with TRBJ2-5; 12 positions agree with TRBD2. CDR1 and CDR2 from the germline V gene are GTSNPN and SVGIG (reference sequence). This CDR3 contains 17 residues. The V gene end was trimmed by 1 base and the J gene end by 5 bases; junction bases not matched to a gene: 11. This CDR3 reads CAWSAGLAGTGGETQYF. The CDR3 nucleotides read TGTGCCTGGAGTGCTGGACTAGCGGGAACGGGTGGGGAGACCCAGTACTTC.

This chain connects TRBV28 to TRBJ1-3; TRBD1 might be the D (6 bases). Germline CDR1 reads MDHEN; CDR2 reads SYDVKM. V lost 8 bases to trimming and J lost 0 bases, with 11 bases between them. The CDR3 sequence is 14 residues long. The CDR3 nucleotides read TGTGCCAGCGGGATGGACAGCTCTGGAAACACCATATATTTT. The encoded protein is CASGMDSSGNTIYF.

This clone has only one observation. This chain links TRBV9 with TRBJ1-5; 9 positions agree with TRBD1. The CDR3 runs 15 residues. Germline loops: CDR1 SGDLS, CDR2 YYNGEE. The V and J ends lost 0 bases and 8 bases, in that order; junction bases with no gene match: 6. CDR3 loop: CASSVGTGGGEPQHF. In nucleotides, the CDR3 is TGTGCCAGCAGCGTAGGAACAGGGGGCGGGGAGCCCCAGCATTTT.

The chain recombines TRBV29-1 with TRBJ2-1; TRBD2 matches 9 bases. Germline CDR1 and CDR2: SQVTM and ANQGSEA. The CDR3 sequence is 15 residues long. V dropped 7 bases and J dropped 6; count of bases not matched to a gene: 13. The CDR3, as DNA: TGCAGCGCCTCCGCCGGGACTAGCTGGGCCAATGAGCAGTTCTTC. Its translation: CSASAGTSWANEQFF.

This clone appeared a few times. Other nucleotide sequences in the sample specify the same CDR3. This rearrangement joins TRBV7-2 to TRBJ2-3; TRBD2 matches 10 bases. The V and J ends lost 3 bases and 1 base, in that order; junction bases with no gene match: 1. Germline V CDR1 and CDR2: SGHTA, FQGNSA. The CDR3 consists of 15 residues. The DNA of the CDR3 is TGTGCCAGCAGCTTGCTAGCGGGAGGCACAGATACGCAGTATTTT. Translation gives CASSLLAGGTDTQYF.

The gene calls are TRBV29-1 and TRBJ1-2, with 7 bases lining up with TRBD1. Germline assignment: CDR1 SQVTM and CDR2 ANQGSEA. J gave up 5 bases and V 5 bases, and 8 bases lay outside the gene matches. The CDR3 runs 13 residues. CDR3 nucleotides: TGCAGCGTTTATTCGGGACAGCCATATGGCTACACCTTC. It codes for CSVYSGQPYGYTF.

This clone has more than one count but fewer than ten. V usage is TRBV7-9 and J usage is TRBJ2-5; 8 nucleotides agree with TRBD2. The germline CDR1 and CDR2 sequences are SEHNR and FQNEAQ (reference sequence). The CDR3 loop spans 14 amino acids. J lost 5 bases, V lost 5 bases, and 7 bases had no gene match. CDR3: CASSPQRGLETQYF. CDR3 bases: TGTGCCAGCAGCCCCCAGCGGGGGTTGGAGACCCAGTACTTC.

The gene calls are TRBV30 and TRBJ2-2; 8 positions agree with TRBD2. The junction had 7 bases not matched to a gene; V was cut back by 0 bases and J by 7 bases. The CDR3 sequence is 15 residues long. The germline CDR1 and CDR2 sequences are GTSNPN and SVGIG (reference sequence). In DNA, the CDR3 is TGTGCCTGGAGTGTACTCGGGGGGGGAGGCGGGGAGCTGTTTTTT. Its protein is CAWSVLGGGGGELFF.

CDR3 in amino acids: CASSFSQTGTLFAFF. In DNA form, the CDR3 reads TGTGCCAGCAGCTTTTCCCAAACCGGGACACTCTTTGCTTTCTTT. The chain employs TRBV7-2 and TRBJ1-1; D is perhaps TRBD1 (6 bases). Trimming pared 3 bases from V and 11 bases from J, leaving 22 bases between. This CDR3 comprises 15 residues. CDR1 is SGHTA, CDR2 FQGNSA, per germline.

The sample holds a few counts of this clone. The chain has TRBV9 and TRBJ1-2, with 8 nucleotides matching TRBD1. The CDR3 loop spans 17 amino acids. Losses at the gene ends were 3 bases for V and 4 bases for J; bases not matched to a gene: 14. In germline, CDR1 is SGDLS, CDR2 YYNGEE. The CDR3 region has the DNA TGTGCCAGCAGCGCCTCTAGGGACAGGAGTGGCCTCTATGGCTACACCTTC. Translation: CASSASRDRSGLYGYTF.

This clone was counted only a few times. The chain employs TRBV13 and TRBJ2-7, with D possibly TRBD1 on 5 matching bases. Between the trimmed V and J ends, which lost 6 bases and 0 bases, there was a span of 12 bases. Germline lookup yields CDR1 PRHDT and CDR2 FYEKMQ (reference sequence). The length of the CDR3 is 14 residues. The CDR3 nucleotides are TGTGCCAGCAGTCGAATTGGGGCCTCCTACGAGCAGTACGTC. Protein product: CASSRIGASYEQYV.

The chain combines TRBV5-4 with TRBJ1-1, with D unclear. The CDR3 contains 13 residues. Looked up from germline, CDR1 is SGHNT and CDR2 is YYREEE (reference sequence). Deletions cut 0 bases from V and 1 base from J, with 4 bases between. CDR3 region: CASSLERNTEAFF. As DNA, the CDR3 is TGTGCCAGCAGCTTGGAGAGGAACACTGAAGCTTTCTTT.

The chain couples TRBV28 to TRBJ1-4; tentative D call: TRBD1 (6 bases). The germline gives CDR1 MDHEN, CDR2 SYDVKM. This CDR3 spans 16 amino acids. Trimming cost V 6 bases and J 8 bases, with 22 bases left between them. CDR3 sequence (DNA): TGTGCCAGCAGCCCCCGGGGGGCGCTCATAGGGGAAAAACTGTTTTTT. Its translation: CASSPRGALIGEKLFF.

This clone was seen a handful of times. This sequence joins TRBV15 and TRBJ1-2; D possibly corresponds to TRBD1 (6 bases). Germline CDR1 is LNHNV and CDR2 is YYDKDF (reference sequence). This CDR3 is 14 amino acids long. V lost 8 bases, J lost 3 bases, and 16 bases lay in between. The CDR3 sequence: CATGRGGSDYGYTF. CDR3 nucleotide sequence: TGTGCCACCGGGAGGGGGGGGTCGGACTATGGCTACACCTTC.

The chain joins TRBV5-4 to TRBJ2-3; TRBD2 aligns across 7 bases. V lost 0 bases and J lost 4; bases outside the gene matches: 8. The CDR3 runs to 16 residues. Germline V gene sequence: CDR1 SGHNT, CDR2 YYREEE (reference sequence). The CDR3 DNA sequence: TGTGCCAGCAGCTTGGATTCGGCGGGAGCTGCAGATACGCAGTATTTT. Translated, it gives CASSLDSAGAADTQYF.

The chain is built from TRBV7-6 and TRBJ2-5; 10 bases agree with TRBD2. The germline gives CDR1 SGHVS, CDR2 FNYEAQ. The CDR3 consists of 15 residues. The J segment lost 1 base and the V segment lost 7 bases, leaving 6 bases of the junction unmatched. CDR3 nucleotides: TGTGCCAGCACCGGACTAGCGGATTCCCAAGAGACCCAGTACTTC. It translates to CASTGLADSQETQYF.

This clone came up a few times. The CDR3 nucleotides are TGTGCCAGCAGTCAAGGGGGGGCTAGCTCCTACGAGCAGTACTTC. It specifies CASSQGGASSYEQYF. The rearrangement uses TRBV25-1 and TRBJ2-7; D is perhaps TRBD2 (7 bases). Germline values: CDR1 MGHDK, CDR2 SYGVNS. V lost 5 bases and J lost 0, with 14 bases in between. This CDR3 is built from 15 residues.

This clone was observed a handful of times. V gene TRBV27 combines with J gene TRBJ2-7; D might be TRBD1 (6 bases). Trimming removed 3 bases from V and 6 bases from J, with 15 bases in between. The CDR3 extends over 14 amino acids. Germline loops: CDR1 MNHEY, CDR2 SMNVEV (reference sequence). The CDR3 DNA sequence: TGTGCCAGCAGTTTTAGGACAGCGGTGGGCGAGCAGTACTTC. Protein sequence: CASSFRTAVGEQYF.

This chain uses TRBV6-5 with TRBJ2-7; D is perhaps TRBD1 (5 bases). The V and J ends lost 5 bases and 6 bases respectively, with 11 bases between them. CDR1 is MNHEY, CDR2 SVGAGI, per germline. The CDR3 extends over 12 amino acids. CDR3 DNA sequence: TGTGCCAGCAGTCTCAGGGTACGCGAGCAGTACGTC. Encoded protein: CASSLRVREQYV.